Here is one T cell receptor (beta chain) with its context. This record belongs to a study of T cells expressing NK-cell markers. Study-level background: It was from sorted CD3+CD56+NKG2C+, CD3+CD56+NKG2C- and CD3+CD56-NKG2C+ T cells that TCR beta repertoires came. Among the eight sequenced donors, seven tested HCMV-seropositive and one tested seronegative.

The CDR3 contains 16 residues. Germline values: CDR1 LGHNA, CDR2 YSLEER. TCRdb reanalyzed the 5' RACE reads, giving one entry per CDR3 protein sequence and no DNA. Recorded for this sample: a few hundred thousand distinct CDR3 sequences. This receptor was obtained from a man between 18 and 35 years old in good health. The sequenced material came from blood T cells: a sorted CD56 or NKG2C T cell subset, CD4+ or CD8+ T cells, or bulk PBMC T cells (not recorded which). The V and J genes are TRBV4-3 and TRBJ2-3; TCRdb gives TRBD1 as the D gene, but with no DNA this cannot be confirmed. The CDR3 loop is CASSQDPRRGTDTQYF.